This T cell receptor (beta chain) comes out of a study of blood T cell repertoires in COVID-19. Study-level information: There were acute and convalescent COVID-19 samples, and they came from the United States, Italy and Spain. Sources were T cells, B-cell-depleted T cells, or PBMCs; the material itself was cDNA or gDNA.

As handled by the study authors: How many nucleated cells were present was estimated from reference gene primer amplification. The protocol was immunoSEQ multiplex PCR, while the TCRdb copy is restricted to in-frame clones and leaves out a portion. V and J calls and clone size are copied from that table; D and trimming were computed from the DNA. The sample lists a few hundred thousand clones, approximately 86% occurring once. J was trimmed by 4 bases and V by 4 bases; bases with no gene match: 17. This CDR3 is 18 amino acids long. Germline-derived CDR1 and CDR2 are ENHRY and SYGVKD. Assignment of participants to cohorts was predicated upon participant-reported clinical history.

The sequence came from a woman in her forties with acute COVID-19. Sequenced: PBMCs or T cells enriched from blood (not recorded which). The V call is TRBV10-3, the J call TRBJ1-1; 8 bases align to TRBD1. Here the CDR3 reads CAISVLFSTGDRRTEAFF. DNA for the CDR3: TGTGCCATCAGTGTTTTGTTTTCGACAGGGGATAGGCGCACTGAAGCTTTCTTT.